This entry lists 21 T cell receptor beta chains sequenced from one sample in a study of naive and memory T cell subsets. The library had UMIs added by 3' ligation of an oligonucleotide to TCR cDNA. The SP2 primer and nested alpha and beta constant region primers amplified ligated cDNA in four rounds. TCRdb re-derived calls from the 5' RACE reads in MiXCR, one entry per CDR3 protein. The table includes approximately 32,000 distinct CDR3 sequences, over 15% detected once. These receptors were obtained from a female donor in good health.

This clonotype was picked up many times. The V gene is TRBV18, the J gene TRBJ1-4; TRBD1 aligns across 7 bases. This CDR3 comprises 15 residues. Trimming cost V 0 bases and J 11 bases; bases outside gene matches: 9. CDR1 KGHSH and CDR2 LQKENI come from the germline V gene. The CDR3 region has the DNA TGTGCCAGCTCACCACCACAACAGGGGATGCGGAAACTGTTTTTT. Its protein product is CASSPPQQGMRKLFF.

This clonotype appeared many times. The chain recombines TRBV6-5 with TRBJ2-3; D unclear. Trimming cost V 6 bases and J 2 bases, with 6 bases left between them. The CDR3 is 12 residues long. CDR1 MNHEY and CDR2 SVGAGI come from the germline V gene. CDR3 coding DNA: TGTGCCAGCAGCCCGAACACAGATACGCAGTATTTT. This translates into CASSPNTDTQYF.

This rearrangement joins TRBV20-1 to TRBJ1-1; D uncertain. The V end lost 2 bases, the J end lost 1 base, and 14 bases lay between the germline ends. CDR1 DFQATT and CDR2 SNEGSKA come from the germline V gene (reference sequence). This CDR3 is built from 15 residues. CDR3: CSARTPTGGNTEAFF. The CDR3 coding sequence is TGCAGTGCTAGAACCCCCACGGGTGGGAACACTGAAGCTTTCTTT.

The chain carries TRBV27 and TRBJ2-3; D unresolved. Germline V CDR1 and CDR2: MNHEY, SMNVEV (reference sequence). Between the trimmed V and J ends, which lost 5 bases and 1 base, there was a span of 13 bases. The CDR3 runs 15 residues. CDR3 DNA sequence: TGTGCCAGCAGTCCACACAGAGTAGGCACAGATACGCAGTATTTT. Protein sequence: CASSPHRVGTDTQYF.

The table lists this clonotype with a few counts. The rearrangement uses TRBV20-1 and TRBJ1-5; 8 nucleotides agree with TRBD1. Trimming removed 2 bases from V and 0 bases from J; junction bases left unmatched: 6. Germline lookup yields CDR1 DFQATT and CDR2 SNEGSKA (reference sequence). This CDR3 has 16 amino acids. The CDR3 nucleotides are TGCAGTGCTAGAAAAGGACAGGGCAATAGCAATCAGCCCCAGCATTTT. Protein: CSARKGQGNSNQPQHF.

This clonotype has only a few counts. The chain employs TRBV28 and TRBJ1-5, with TRBD1 as a possible D gene (5 bases). V lost 3 bases to trimming and J lost 3 bases, with 9 bases between them. CDR1 and CDR2 (germline): MDHEN, SYDVKM. The CDR3 length is 14 residues. Written as DNA, the CDR3 is TGTGCCAGCAGTTTGGGAGGGACCAATCAGCCCCAGCATTTT. Its translation is CASSLGGTNQPQHF.

This clonotype has a count of ten or more. V gene TRBV5-4 combines with J gene TRBJ2-3; D could derive from TRBD1 or TRBD2 (6 bases each). This CDR3 spans 17 amino acids. Between the trimmed V and J ends, which lost 4 bases and 0 bases, there was a span of 18 bases. Per the germline V gene, CDR1 is SGHNT and CDR2 is YYREEE (reference sequence). The CDR3 DNA reads as TGTGCCAGCAGCCCCCGCGGGGACACGAGGAGCACAGATACGCAGTATTTT. As protein: CASSPRGDTRSTDTQYF.

CDR3 sequence reads: CASRDGNTEAFF. DNA for the CDR3: TGCGCCAGCAGGGACGGGAACACTGAAGCTTTCTTT. The gene calls are TRBV5-1 and TRBJ1-1; D is uncertain. The CDR3 consists of 12 residues. The germline CDR1 and CDR2 sequences are SGHRS and YFSETQ. The germline V and J ends were trimmed by 5 bases and 1 base, with 6 bases remaining between them.

In its sample, this clonotype was seen many times. The rearrangement links TRBV20-1 to TRBJ2-5, with D uncertain. CDR3 length equals 11 residues. Trimming took off 5 bases at V and 5 bases at J, with 9 bases between the two ends. Germline assignment: CDR1 DFQATT and CDR2 SNEGSKA (reference sequence). This chain's CDR3 is CSAGRSETQYF. The CDR3 bases are TGCAGTGCTGGCCGCTCGGAGACCCAGTACTTC.

This chain uses TRBV6-1 with TRBJ1-5; tentatively, D is TRBD1 (6 bases). Germline V lookup: CDR1 MNHNS, CDR2 SASEGT. This CDR3 contains 14 residues. The V end lost 4 bases, the J end lost 6 bases, and 13 bases lay between the germline ends. The CDR3, as DNA: TGTGCCAGCAGTGTGGGGGGGCGAGGTCAGCCCCAGCATTTT. It translates to CASSVGGRGQPQHF.

By proportion, this clonotype is medium-sized. The J gene is TRBJ1-3, the V gene TRBV12-3 or TRBV12-4; D might be TRBD1 (6 bases). The V end was cut by 7 bases, the J end by 1 base, with 14 bases between. The CDR3 extends over 15 amino acids. CDR3: CASKRTARSGNTIYF. For the CDR3, the DNA is TGTGCCAGCAAGAGGACAGCTAGGTCTGGAAACACCATATATTTT.

About this clonotype: This sequence may be a read error, since a much larger clone differs from it by one base. CDR3 loop: CSARGARSSYEQDF. CDR3 in DNA: TGCAGTGCTAGAGGTGCCAGGAGCTCCTACGAGCAGGACTTC. The chain links TRBV20-1 to TRBJ2-7; D remains unclear. The length of the CDR3 is 14 residues. Germline CDR1 reads DFQATT; CDR2 reads SNEGSKA (reference sequence).

This clonotype was counted only a few times. The chain combines TRBV5-1 with TRBJ2-3, with a tentative D call TRBD1 (5 bases). Germline V gene sequence: CDR1 SGHRS, CDR2 YFSETQ. Trimming pared 4 bases from V and 3 bases from J, leaving 15 bases between. This CDR3 is 15 amino acids long. CDR3 protein: CASSLQGIGTDTQYF. The CDR3 DNA reads TGCGCCAGCAGCCTCCAGGGTATTGGGACAGATACGCAGTATTTT. The full variable domain, completed using reference TRBV5-1 and TRBJ2-3, is KAGVTQTPRYLIKTRGQQVTLSCSPISGHRSVSWYQQTPGQGLQFLFEYFSETQRNKGNFPGRFSGRQFSNSRSEMNVSTLELGDSALYLCASSLQGIGTDTQYFGPGTRLTVL.

A few counts support this clonotype. The rearrangement uses TRBV6-5 and TRBJ2-6; D unresolved. Germline lookup yields CDR1 MNHEY and CDR2 SVGAGI. The V end lost 0 bases, the J end lost 0 bases, and 15 bases lay between the germline ends. The CDR3 runs to 19 residues. The DNA of the CDR3 is TGTGCCAGCAGTTACTCGTTCTCTAACACGGACTCTGGGGCCAACGTCCTGACTTTC. It is translated as CASSYSFSNTDSGANVLTF.

The J gene is TRBJ2-3, the V gene TRBV7-9; no reliable D call. The CDR3 contains 14 residues. Deletions cut 5 bases from V and 0 bases from J, with 9 bases between. Germline assignment: CDR1 SEHNR and CDR2 FQNEAQ (reference sequence). The CDR3 DNA follows: TGTGCCAGCAGCCTCAGCCAGAGCACAGATACGCAGTATTTT. This encodes CASSLSQSTDTQYF.

This rearrangement joins TRBV29-1 to TRBJ2-4; TRBD2 is a possible D gene (6 bases). CDR3 length: 13 residues. V was pared by 7 bases and J by 1 base, with 11 bases between. Germline values: CDR1 SQVTM, CDR2 ANQGSEA. DNA of the CDR3: TGCAGCGCGGAGGGTGGGGCCAAAAACATTCAGTACTTC. Its translation is CSAEGGAKNIQYF.

This clonotype has ten or more counts. This rearrangement joins TRBV29-1 to TRBJ2-7, with TRBD2 as a possible D gene (5 bases). The germline gives CDR1 SQVTM, CDR2 ANQGSEA. The CDR3 sequence is 12 residues long. Trimming took 5 bases from V and 5 from J, leaving 13 bases between them. DNA for the CDR3: TGCAGCGTTCCGGACGGAGGACACGAGCAGTACTTC. It encodes CSVPDGGHEQYF.

The chain employs TRBV10-3 and TRBJ1-1; possible D gene TRBD1, 5 bases. The CDR3 spans 18 residues. Germline CDR1 ENHRY, CDR2 SYGVKD. V lost 6 bases and J lost 0, with 23 bases in between. The CDR3 spells CAISGSRATPLMNTEAFF. The CDR3 DNA sequence: TGTGCCATCAGCGGGAGCAGGGCCACCCCACTCATGAACACTGAAGCTTTCTTT.

The rearrangement joins TRBV6-5 to TRBJ2-3; 10 positions match TRBD2. Germline V gives CDR1 MNHEY, CDR2 SVGAGI. The V segment lost 2 bases and the J segment 4 bases; nucleotides outside the gene matches: 6. CDR3 size: 16 residues. The CDR3 DNA reads as TGTGCCAGCAGTTACGCGATAGCGGGGGGCCCAGATACGCAGTATTTT. This encodes CASSYAIAGGPDTQYF.

There are many counts of this clonotype. The chain has TRBV29-1 and TRBJ2-3, with D unresolved. The V and J ends lost 7 bases and 5 bases respectively, with 22 bases between them. The CDR3 covers 15 residues. Germline V gene lookup returns CDR1 SQVTM and CDR2 ANQGSEA. The CDR3 region has the DNA TGCAGCGCCCCCTCGGTAGGGAACCCGAGAGATACGCAGTATTTT. Translated: CSAPSVGNPRDTQYF.

This clonotype has just a few counts. The chain employs TRBV5-1 and TRBJ1-1; D is undetermined. The CDR3 is made up of 14 amino acids. The ends were cut back, 1 base at V and 2 bases at J, with 9 bases in the middle. Looked up from germline, CDR1 is SGHRS and CDR2 is YFSETQ. This chain's CDR3 is CASSLPLLNTEAFF. The CDR3 DNA sequence: TGCGCCAGCAGCTTGCCACTCTTAAACACTGAAGCTTTCTTT.